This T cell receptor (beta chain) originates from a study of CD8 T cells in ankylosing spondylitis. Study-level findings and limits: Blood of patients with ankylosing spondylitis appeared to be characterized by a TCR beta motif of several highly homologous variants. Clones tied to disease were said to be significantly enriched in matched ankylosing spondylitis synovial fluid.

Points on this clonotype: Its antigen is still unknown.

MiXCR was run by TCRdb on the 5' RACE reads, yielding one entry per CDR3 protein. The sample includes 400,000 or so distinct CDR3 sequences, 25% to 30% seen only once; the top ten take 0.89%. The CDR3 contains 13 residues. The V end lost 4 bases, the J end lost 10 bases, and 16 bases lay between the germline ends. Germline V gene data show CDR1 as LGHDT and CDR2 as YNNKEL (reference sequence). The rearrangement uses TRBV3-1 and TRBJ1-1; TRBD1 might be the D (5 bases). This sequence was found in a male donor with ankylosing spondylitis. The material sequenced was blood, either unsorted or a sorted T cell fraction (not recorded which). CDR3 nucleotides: TGTGCCAGCAGCCGGGAGGGGCTTGCTGGAGCTTTCTTT. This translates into CASSREGLAGAFF.